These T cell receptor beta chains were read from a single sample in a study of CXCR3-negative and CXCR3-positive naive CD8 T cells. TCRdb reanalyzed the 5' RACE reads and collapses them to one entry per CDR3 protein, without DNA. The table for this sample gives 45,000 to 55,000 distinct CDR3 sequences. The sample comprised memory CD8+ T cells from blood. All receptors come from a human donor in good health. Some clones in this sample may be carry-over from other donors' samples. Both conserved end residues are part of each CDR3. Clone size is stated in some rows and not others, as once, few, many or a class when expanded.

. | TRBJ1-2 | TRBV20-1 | CSARSLGRDRRPSSYGYTF
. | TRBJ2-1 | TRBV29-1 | CSVELVVDEQFF
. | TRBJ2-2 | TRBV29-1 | CSVPDQTGELFF
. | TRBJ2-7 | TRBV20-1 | CSGASGADYEQYF
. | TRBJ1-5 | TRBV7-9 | CASSSDRDGYQPKHF
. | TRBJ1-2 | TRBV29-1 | CSVVQEGVDYGYTF
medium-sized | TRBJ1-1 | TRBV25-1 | CASSMNTEAFF
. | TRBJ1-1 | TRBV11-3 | CASSLSMNTEAFF
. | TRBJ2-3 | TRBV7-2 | CASSPRTGRIISDTQYF
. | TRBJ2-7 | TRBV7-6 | CASSPQELNEQYF
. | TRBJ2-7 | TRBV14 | CASSPPEDPIEQYF
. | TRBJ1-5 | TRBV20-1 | CSANRRGLNQPQHF
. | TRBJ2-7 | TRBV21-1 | CASSLEGQRSSYEQYF
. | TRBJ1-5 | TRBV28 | CASTGDRGPEYSNQPQHF
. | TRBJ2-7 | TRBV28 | CASSPPTGQGYSEQYF
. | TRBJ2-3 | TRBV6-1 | CASSEGEDYRDTQYF
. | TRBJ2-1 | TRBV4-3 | CASSQGDRDEDEQFF
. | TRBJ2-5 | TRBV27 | CASSPLSSQETQYF
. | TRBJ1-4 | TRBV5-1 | CASSLDGQGLFF
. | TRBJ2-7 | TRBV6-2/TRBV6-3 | CASSSPGQVYEQYF
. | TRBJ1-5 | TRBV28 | CASSLRQGSQPQHF
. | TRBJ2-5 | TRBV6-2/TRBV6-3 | CASSTGGGAETQYF
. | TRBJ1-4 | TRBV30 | CAWSVRGLDHEKLFF
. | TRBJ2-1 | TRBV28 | CASSLREAPVQFF
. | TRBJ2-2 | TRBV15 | CATSRDKNTGELFF
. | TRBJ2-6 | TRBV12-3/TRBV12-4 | CASSLDRSSSGANVLTF
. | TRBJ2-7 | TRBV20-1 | CSAEQVDEQYF
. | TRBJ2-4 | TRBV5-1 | CASPGTHKNIQYF
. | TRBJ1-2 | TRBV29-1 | CSVEGPGYGYTF
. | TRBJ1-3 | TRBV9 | CASSVENLSGNTIYF
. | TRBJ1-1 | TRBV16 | CASSRTVENTEAFF
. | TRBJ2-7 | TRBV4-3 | CASSQVQGASYEQYF
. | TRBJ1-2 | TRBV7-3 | CASSLRVTGLDYGYTF
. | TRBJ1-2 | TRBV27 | CASSLTGQDYGYTF
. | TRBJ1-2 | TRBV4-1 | CASSQEALALYGYTF
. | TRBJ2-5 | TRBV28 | CASSLYSIRSLETQYF
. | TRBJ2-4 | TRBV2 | CASPPPQNIQYF
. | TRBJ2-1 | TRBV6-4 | CASSNGQETNEQFF
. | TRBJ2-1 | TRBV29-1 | CSAHLLNRGHNEQFF
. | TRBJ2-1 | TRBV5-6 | CASSLTSGLYNEQFF
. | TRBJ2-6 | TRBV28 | CASSPRGSTNVLTF
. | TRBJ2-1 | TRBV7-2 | CASSPGAGRGYNEQFF
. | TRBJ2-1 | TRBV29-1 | CSVRYRNEQFF
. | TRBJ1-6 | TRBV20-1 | CSARDLPENSPLHF
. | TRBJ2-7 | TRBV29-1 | CSVEDLPGTGGSYEQYF
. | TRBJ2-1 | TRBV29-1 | CSVESGLAGERIEQFF
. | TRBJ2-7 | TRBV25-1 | CASSETRGVRGEQYF
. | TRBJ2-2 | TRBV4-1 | CASHGQGYTGELFF